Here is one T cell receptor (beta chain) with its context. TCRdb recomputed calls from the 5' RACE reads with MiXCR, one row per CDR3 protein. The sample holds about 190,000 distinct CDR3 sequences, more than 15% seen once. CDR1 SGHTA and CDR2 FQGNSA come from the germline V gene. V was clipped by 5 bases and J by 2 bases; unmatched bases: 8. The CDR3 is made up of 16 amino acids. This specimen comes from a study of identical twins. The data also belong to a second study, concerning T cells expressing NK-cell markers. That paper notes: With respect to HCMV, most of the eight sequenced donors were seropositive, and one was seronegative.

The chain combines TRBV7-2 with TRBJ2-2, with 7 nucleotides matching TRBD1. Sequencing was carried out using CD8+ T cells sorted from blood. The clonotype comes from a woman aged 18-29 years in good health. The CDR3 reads CASSPNRGKNTGELFF. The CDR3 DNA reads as TGTGCCAGCAGCCCAAACAGGGGAAAAAACACCGGGGAGCTGTTTTTT.